The 18 T cell receptor beta chains listed next were all sequenced from one sample in a study of cytomegalovirus exposure and HLA in healthy donors. In the PCR, 60 Vbeta and 13 Jbeta primers were used. Some clones are missing from TCRdb's copy, which holds only in-frame ones; the method was immunoSEQ multiplex PCR. The sample has some 150,000 clones, about 86% seen once. Material: PBMCs. Receptor source: a woman under 40 in good health and CMV-seronegative.

This chain connects TRBV6-6 to TRBJ2-3, with 9 bases lining up with TRBD2. The CDR3 has 16 amino acids. V lost 4 bases to trimming and J lost 1 base; unmatched junction nucleotides: 6. Germline V gene data show CDR1 as MNHNY and CDR2 as SVGAGI (reference sequence). The DNA for the CDR3 is TGTGCCAGCAGTTCCCGACTAGCGGTGGGCACAGATACGCAGTATTTT. It translates to CASSSRLAVGTDTQYF.

The chain is built from TRBV7-9 and TRBJ2-5, with D tentatively TRBD1 (6 bases). Germline-derived CDR1 and CDR2 are SEHNR and FQNEAQ (reference sequence). The V end lost 5 bases, the J end lost 1 base, and 14 bases lay between the germline ends. The CDR3 length is 15 residues. CDR3 in amino acids: CASSLGTSVQETQYF. CDR3 sequence (DNA): TGTGCCAGCAGCCTCGGGACAAGTGTCCAAGAGACCCAGTACTTC.

This chain uses TRBV7-2 with TRBJ2-5; TRBD2 aligns across 8 bases. The tail of the sequence fits TRBJ2-7 better, so the J call may be wrong. The CDR3 is 14 amino acids. Germline CDR1 SGHTA, CDR2 FQGNSA. The CDR3 here is CASSPGGPPDEQYF. In DNA, the CDR3 is TGTGCCAGCAGCCCGGGGGGGCCCCCGGACGAGCAGTACTTC.

The rearrangement links TRBV11-2 to TRBJ1-6; 8 bases map to TRBD1. The J segment lost 7 bases and the V segment lost 1 base, leaving 6 bases of the junction unmatched. The CDR3 length is 16 residues. Germline CDR1 and CDR2: SGHAT and FQNNGV. CDR3 sequence (DNA): TGTGCCAGCAGCTTAGTTCGGACAGGGATGAATTCACCCCTCCACTTT. Its translation: CASSLVRTGMNSPLHF. The full variable domain, with the rest looked up from reference TRBV11-2 and TRBJ1-6, is EAGVAQSPRYKIIEKRQSVAFWCNPISGHATLYWYQQILGQGPKLLIQFQNNGVVDDSQLPKDRFSAERLKGVDSTLKIQPAKLEDSAVYLCASSLVRTGMNSPLHFGNGTRLTVT.

The chain uses TRBV28 and TRBJ1-2, with a possible D match to TRBD1 (5 bases). CDR3 size: 15 residues. The V gene's germline CDR1 is MDHEN and CDR2 SYDVKM. V shed 4 bases and J shed 6 bases, with 18 bases lying between them. CDR3 amino acids: CASSYRVGASDGYTF. CDR3 in DNA: TGTGCCAGCAGTTACCGAGTTGGGGCGAGCGATGGCTACACCTTC.

CDR3 residues: CASSLVSGSGSQYF. The DNA for the CDR3 is TGTGCCAGCAGCTTAGTGAGCGGGAGTGGGTCCCAGTACTTC. The V and J genes are TRBV11-2 and TRBJ2-5; 8 positions match TRBD2. V lost 1 base to trimming and J lost 9 bases; unmatched junction nucleotides: 7. This CDR3 has 14 amino acids. Looked up from germline, CDR1 is SGHAT and CDR2 is FQNNGV.

This clone occurred a few times. V gene TRBV9 combines with J gene TRBJ2-3; 9 bases map to TRBD2. V shed 4 bases and J 4 bases; nucleotides not matched to a gene: 10. The germline gives CDR1 SGDLS, CDR2 YYNGEE. The CDR3 is 16 residues long. The CDR3 DNA reads as TGTGCCAGCAGCCTAACAACTAGCGGGTCCCCAGATACGCAGTATTTT. Its translation: CASSLTTSGSPDTQYF.

The sample holds one count of this clone. J is TRBJ2-7 and V is TRBV5-1; 16 positions match TRBD2. Germline V gene data show CDR1 as SGHRS and CDR2 as YFSETQ. V lost 4 bases, J lost 4 bases, and 5 bases stayed unmatched. The CDR3 covers 16 residues. The CDR3 here is CASSPGLAGGGYEQYF. CDR3 DNA sequence: TGCGCCAGCAGCCCGGGACTAGCGGGAGGGGGTTACGAGCAGTACTTC.

J is TRBJ2-1 and V is TRBV2, with 7 bases that match TRBD1. The germline V gene has CDR1 SNHLY and CDR2 FYNNEI. This CDR3 is built from 15 residues. V shed 9 bases and J 5 bases; nucleotides not matched to a gene: 13. The CDR3 loop is CARSLGQTLNNEQFF. CDR3 sequence (DNA): TGTGCCAGGAGCCTGGGACAGACCTTGAACAATGAGCAGTTCTTC.

As for this clone: At one end the junction does not follow the germline gene, possibly because of a read error. J is TRBJ2-4 and V is TRBV7-9; TRBD1 aligns across 8 bases. CDR1 is SEHNR and CDR2 is FQNEAQ in the germline V gene (reference sequence). CDR3 size: 16 residues. The CDR3 coding sequence is TGTTCCAGCGGCCGACAGGGGCCTTTAGCCAAAAACATTCAGTACTTC. Translated: CSSGRQGPLAKNIQYF.

The rearrangement joins TRBV6-6 to TRBJ1-1; a weak D match, TRBD1 (5 bases). The CDR3 covers 14 residues. Trimming cost V 2 bases and J 5 bases, with 12 bases left between them. Germline CDR1 and CDR2: MNHNY and SVGAGI (reference sequence). The CDR3 DNA reads as TGTGCCAGCAGTTACACGATCAGGGAAACTGAAGCTTTCTTT. This encodes CASSYTIRETEAFF.

The chain combines TRBV9 with TRBJ2-2; 7 bases map to TRBD2. The CDR3 has 16 amino acids. With V trimmed by 0 bases and J by 1 base, 3 bases remained unmatched. Per the germline V gene, CDR1 is SGDLS and CDR2 is YYNGEE. The CDR3 loop is CASSVGLAVNTGELFF. The CDR3 coding sequence is TGTGCCAGCAGCGTAGGTCTAGCGGTGAACACCGGGGAGCTGTTTTTT.

This chain connects TRBV9 to TRBJ2-7; D not resolved. V lost 3 bases to trimming and J lost 0 bases, with 10 bases between them. This CDR3 comprises 14 residues. Germline loops: CDR1 SGDLS, CDR2 YYNGEE. This CDR3 is CASSASPSSYEQYF. The CDR3 DNA is TGTGCCAGCAGCGCTTCTCCTAGCTCCTACGAGCAGTACTTC. The full variable domain, with the rest looked up from reference TRBV9 and TRBJ2-7, is DSGVTQTPKHLITATGQRVTLRCSPRSGDLSVYWYQQSLDQGLQFLIQYYNGEERAKGNILERFSAQQFPDLHSELNLSSLELGDSALYFCASSASPSSYEQYFGPGTRLTVT.

This chain joins TRBV5-6 and TRBJ1-1; tentatively, D is TRBD1 (6 bases). The length of the CDR3 is 15 residues. Germline CDR1 reads SGHDT; CDR2 reads YYEEEE. Trimming cost V 10 bases and J 5 bases, with 24 bases left between them. The CDR3 loop is CAARGGRGKRTEAFF. CDR3 sequence (DNA): TGTGCCGCACGCGGTGGGAGGGGGAAGAGAACTGAAGCTTTCTTT.

The genes are TRBV9 and TRBJ2-5; a possible D gene is TRBD2 (5 bases). Per germline, CDR1 SGDLS and CDR2 YYNGEE. The CDR3 extends over 13 amino acids. V shed 3 bases and J shed 5 bases, with 11 bases lying between them. The CDR3 loop is CASSERTGETQYF. CDR3 in DNA: TGTGCCAGCAGCGAGAGGACGGGGGAGACCCAGTACTTC.

This chain connects TRBV28 to TRBJ1-1, with 7 bases matching TRBD1. V shed 5 bases, J shed 5 bases, and the junction held 11 bases outside the gene matches. This CDR3 has 15 amino acids. The germline V gene encodes CDR1 MDHEN and CDR2 SYDVKM. This CDR3 reads CASSPGSQGNTEAFF. DNA for the CDR3: TGTGCCAGCAGTCCGGGGTCACAGGGGAATACTGAAGCTTTCTTT.

Comments on this clone: Because the CDR3's place on the DNA is in doubt, the DNA is left out and the CDR3 is given as listed by TCRdb. This chain uses TRBV29-1 with TRBJ1-2; TRBD1 is taken as the D call from the table, unchecked against the DNA. CDR1 SQVTM and CDR2 ANQGSEA come from the germline V gene. The CDR3 has 12 residues if both end residues are counted. CDR3 in amino acids: CSVGQGAYGYPF.

In DNA, the CDR3 is TGTGCCAGCAGCCAAGCGTCCGCGGGGGAGCTGTTTTTT. Its protein is CASSQASAGELFF. The V gene is TRBV14, the J gene TRBJ2-2, with unresolved D. Germline CDR1 and CDR2: SGHDN and FVKESK. Trimming pared 1 base from V and 8 bases from J, leaving 8 bases between. The CDR3 totals 13 residues. Variable domain in full (rest from reference TRBV14 and TRBJ2-2): EAGVTQFPSHSVIEKGQTVTLRCDPISGHDNLYWYRRVMGKEIKFLLHFVKESKQDESGMPNNRFLAERTGGTYSTLKVQPAELEDSGVYFCASSQASAGELFFGEGSRLTVL.